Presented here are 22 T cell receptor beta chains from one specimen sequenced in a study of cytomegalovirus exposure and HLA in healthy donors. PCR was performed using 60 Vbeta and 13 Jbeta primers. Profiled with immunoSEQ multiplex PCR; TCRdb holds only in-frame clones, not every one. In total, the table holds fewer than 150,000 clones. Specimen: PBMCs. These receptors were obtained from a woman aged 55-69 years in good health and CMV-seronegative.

This chain's CDR3 is CASRGDRDNGYTF. The CDR3 DNA follows: TGTGCCAGCAGAGGCGACAGGGACAATGGCTACACCTTC. The chain is built from TRBV27 and TRBJ1-2, with 7 bases fitting TRBD1. J was trimmed by 6 bases and V by 6 bases; bases with no gene match: 7. Germline assignment: CDR1 MNHEY and CDR2 SMNVEV (reference sequence). The CDR3 is made up of 13 amino acids.

CDR3 sequence (DNA): TGTGCCAGCAGCGTAGAAGCAGGGGCGGCGGGCTACACCTTC. It codes for CASSVEAGAAGYTF. The rearrangement joins TRBV9 to TRBJ1-2; TRBD1 is a possible D gene (6 bases). V was clipped by 0 bases and J by 8 bases, with 14 bases between them. CDR1 is SGDLS and CDR2 is YYNGEE in the germline V gene. This CDR3 contains 14 residues. Full variable domain (rest looked up from reference TRBV9 and TRBJ1-2): DSGVTQTPKHLITATGQRVTLRCSPRSGDLSVYWYQQSLDQGLQFLIQYYNGEERAKGNILERFSAQQFPDLHSELNLSSLELGDSALYFCASSVEAGAAGYTFGSGTRLTVV.

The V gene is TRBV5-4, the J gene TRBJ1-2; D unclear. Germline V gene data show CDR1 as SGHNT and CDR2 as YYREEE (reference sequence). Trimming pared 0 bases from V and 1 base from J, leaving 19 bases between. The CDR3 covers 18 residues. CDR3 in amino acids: CASSLVQVGEARNYGYTF. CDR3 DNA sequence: TGTGCCAGCAGCTTGGTCCAGGTCGGGGAGGCTCGTAACTATGGCTACACCTTC. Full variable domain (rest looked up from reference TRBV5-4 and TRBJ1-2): ETGVTQSPTHLIKTRGQQVTLRCSSQSGHNTVSWYQQALGQGPQFIFQYYREEENGRGNFPPRFSGLQFPNYSSELNVNALELDDSALYLCASSLVQVGEARNYGYTFGSGTRLTVV.

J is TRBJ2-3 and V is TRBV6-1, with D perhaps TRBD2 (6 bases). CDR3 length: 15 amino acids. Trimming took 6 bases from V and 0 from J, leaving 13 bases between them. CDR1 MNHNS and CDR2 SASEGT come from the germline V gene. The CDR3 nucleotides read TGTGCCAGCAGCACCCCCGGGACTAGCACAGATACGCAGTATTTT. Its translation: CASSTPGTSTDTQYF.

CDR3 amino acids: CASSLPGQGYEQYF. The CDR3 nucleotides are TGTGCCAGCAGTTTACCGGGACAGGGCTACGAGCAGTACTTC. V gene TRBV27 combines with J gene TRBJ2-7, with 9 bases lining up with TRBD1. V lost 2 bases and J lost 3; bases outside the gene matches: 2. The length of the CDR3 is 14 residues. Per the germline V gene, CDR1 is MNHEY and CDR2 is SMNVEV (reference sequence).

CDR3 residues: CASSRDSSYNEQFF. The CDR3 DNA is TGTGCCAGCAGCCGGGACAGCTCCTACAATGAGCAGTTCTTC. V gene TRBV2 combines with J gene TRBJ2-1, with 7 bases lining up with TRBD1. The CDR3 extends over 14 amino acids. With V trimmed by 6 bases and J by 0 bases, 2 bases remained unmatched. Per the germline V gene, CDR1 is SNHLY and CDR2 is FYNNEI.

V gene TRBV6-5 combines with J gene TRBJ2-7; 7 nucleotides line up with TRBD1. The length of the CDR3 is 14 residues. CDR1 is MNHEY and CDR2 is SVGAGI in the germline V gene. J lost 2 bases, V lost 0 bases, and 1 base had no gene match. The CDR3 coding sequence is TGTGCCAGCAGTTACTCAGGGGGCCCCTACGAGCAGTACTTC. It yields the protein CASSYSGGPYEQYF.

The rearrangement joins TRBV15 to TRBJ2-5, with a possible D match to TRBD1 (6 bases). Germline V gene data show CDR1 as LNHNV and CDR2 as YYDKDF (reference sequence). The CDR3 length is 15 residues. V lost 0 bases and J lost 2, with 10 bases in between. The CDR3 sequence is CATSREQGPQETQYF. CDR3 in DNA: TGTGCCACCAGCAGAGAACAGGGCCCTCAAGAGACCCAGTACTTC.

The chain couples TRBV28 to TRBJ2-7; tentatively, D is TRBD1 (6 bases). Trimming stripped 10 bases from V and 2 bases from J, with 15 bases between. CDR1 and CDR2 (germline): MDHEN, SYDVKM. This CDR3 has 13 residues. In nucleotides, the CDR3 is TGTGCCATACGGGACACCGGAACCTACGAGCAGTACTTC. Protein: CAIRDTGTYEQYF. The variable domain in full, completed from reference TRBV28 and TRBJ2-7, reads DVKVTQSSRYLVKRTGEKVFLECVQDMDHENMFWYRQDPGLGLRLIYFSYDVKMKEKGDIPEGYSVSREKKERFSLILESASTNQTSMYLCAIRDTGTYEQYFGPGTRLTVT.

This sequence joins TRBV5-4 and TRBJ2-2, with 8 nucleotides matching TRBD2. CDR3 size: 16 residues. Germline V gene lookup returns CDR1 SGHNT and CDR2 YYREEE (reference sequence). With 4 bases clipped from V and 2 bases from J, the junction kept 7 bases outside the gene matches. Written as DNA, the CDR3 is TGTGCCAGCAGCGGAACCGGGGGGGCCAACACCGGGGAGCTGTTTTTT. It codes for CASSGTGGANTGELFF.

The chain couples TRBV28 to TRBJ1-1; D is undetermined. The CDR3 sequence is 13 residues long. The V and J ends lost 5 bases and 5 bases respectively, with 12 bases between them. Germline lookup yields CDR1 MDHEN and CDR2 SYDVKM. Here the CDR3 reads CASSPISLTEAFF. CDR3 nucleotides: TGTGCCAGCAGTCCCATATCCCTAACTGAAGCTTTCTTT.

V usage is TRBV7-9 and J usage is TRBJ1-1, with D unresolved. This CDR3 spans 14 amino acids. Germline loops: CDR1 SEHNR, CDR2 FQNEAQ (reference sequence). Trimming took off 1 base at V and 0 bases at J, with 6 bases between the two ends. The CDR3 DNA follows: TGTGCCAGCAGCTTAGGGCAAATGAACACTGAAGCTTTCTTT. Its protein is CASSLGQMNTEAFF.

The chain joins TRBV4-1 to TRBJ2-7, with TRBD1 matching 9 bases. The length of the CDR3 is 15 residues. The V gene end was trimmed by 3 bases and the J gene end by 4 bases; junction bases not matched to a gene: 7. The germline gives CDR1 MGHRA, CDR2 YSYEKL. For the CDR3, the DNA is TGCGCCAGCAGCCAGCCAGGACAGGGGATATACGAGCAGTACTTC. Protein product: CASSQPGQGIYEQYF.

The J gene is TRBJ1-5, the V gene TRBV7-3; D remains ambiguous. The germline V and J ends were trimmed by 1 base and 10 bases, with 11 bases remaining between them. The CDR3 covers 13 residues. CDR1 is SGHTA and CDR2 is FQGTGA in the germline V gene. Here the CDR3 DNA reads TGTGCCAGCAGCTTAAATAGACTAAACCCCCAGCATTTT. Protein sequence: CASSLNRLNPQHF.

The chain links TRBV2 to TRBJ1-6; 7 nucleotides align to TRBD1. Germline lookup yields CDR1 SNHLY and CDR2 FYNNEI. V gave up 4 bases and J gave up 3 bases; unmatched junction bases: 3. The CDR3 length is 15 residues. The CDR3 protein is CASSADRDYNSPLHF. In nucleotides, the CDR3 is TGTGCCAGCAGTGCAGACAGGGACTATAATTCACCCCTCCACTTT.

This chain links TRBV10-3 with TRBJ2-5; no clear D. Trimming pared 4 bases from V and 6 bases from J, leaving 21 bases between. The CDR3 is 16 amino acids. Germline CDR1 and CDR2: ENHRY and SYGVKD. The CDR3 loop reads CAISAGRRYVGKTQYF. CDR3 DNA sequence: TGTGCCATCAGTGCTGGTCGCAGGTACGTTGGTAAGACCCAGTACTTC.

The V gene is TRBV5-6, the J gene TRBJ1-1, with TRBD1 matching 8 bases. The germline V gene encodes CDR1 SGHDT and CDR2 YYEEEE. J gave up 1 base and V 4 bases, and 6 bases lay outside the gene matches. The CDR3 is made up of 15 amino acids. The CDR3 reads CASSETGTGNTEAFF. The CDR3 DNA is TGTGCCAGCAGCGAAACCGGGACAGGGAACACTGAAGCTTTCTTT.

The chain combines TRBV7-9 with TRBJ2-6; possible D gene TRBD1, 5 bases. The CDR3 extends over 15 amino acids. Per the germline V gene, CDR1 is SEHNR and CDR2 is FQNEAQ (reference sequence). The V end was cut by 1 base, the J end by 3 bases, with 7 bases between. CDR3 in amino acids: CASSLEGLGANVLTF. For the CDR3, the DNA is TGTGCCAGCAGCTTAGAGGGGCTTGGGGCCAACGTCCTGACTTTC.

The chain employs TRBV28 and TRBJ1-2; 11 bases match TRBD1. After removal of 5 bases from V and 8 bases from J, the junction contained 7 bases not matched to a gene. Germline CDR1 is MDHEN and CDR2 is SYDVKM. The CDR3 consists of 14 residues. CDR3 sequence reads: CASSRTGGWGGYTF. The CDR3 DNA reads TGTGCCAGCAGTAGGACAGGGGGCTGGGGGGGCTACACCTTC.

The CDR3 bases are TGCGCCAGCAGCTCAAACCCGGATTCGGGGGGGGCTAATGAAAAACTGTTTTTT. Translated, it gives CASSSNPDSGGANEKLFF. The rearrangement joins TRBV5-1 to TRBJ1-4; the D gene is possibly TRBD1 (5 bases). CDR1 and CDR2 from the germline V gene are SGHRS and YFSETQ. Trimming took 3 bases from V and 3 from J, leaving 21 bases between them. The CDR3 spans 18 residues.

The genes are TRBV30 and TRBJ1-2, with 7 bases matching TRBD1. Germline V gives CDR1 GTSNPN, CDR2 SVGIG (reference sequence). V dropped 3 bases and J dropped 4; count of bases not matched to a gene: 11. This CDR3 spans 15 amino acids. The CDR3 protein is CAWRLPTGYFYGYTF. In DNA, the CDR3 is TGTGCCTGGAGGCTACCGACAGGGTACTTCTATGGCTACACCTTC.

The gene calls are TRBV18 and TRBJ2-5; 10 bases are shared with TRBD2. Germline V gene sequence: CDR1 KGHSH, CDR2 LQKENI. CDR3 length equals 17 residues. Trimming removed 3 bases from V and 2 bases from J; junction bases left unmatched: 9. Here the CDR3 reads CASSPKTSGKLQETQYF. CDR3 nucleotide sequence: TGTGCCAGCTCACCCAAAACTAGCGGGAAATTGCAAGAGACCCAGTACTTC.